The clone carrying this TCR beta chain appeared many times. What it binds is not known. This CDR3 comprises 17 residues. Per germline, CDR1 KGHDR and CDR2 SFDVKD. The V end was cut by 5 bases, the J end by 3 bases, with 21 bases between. This record comes from a study of T cells in Graves' hyperthyroidism and ophthalmopathy. General study results and limits: The model's output predicted ophthalmopathy at a median of 6.5 months prior to onset.

Amplified TCR beta CDR3 regions derived from RNA transcripts. The study used the HTBI primer set for a first-round RT-PCR of the TCR CDR3. From the multiplex PCR reads, TCRdb called clonotypes with MiXCR, one entry per CDR3 protein. The table includes around 520,000 distinct CDR3 sequences, around an eighth detected once. Absence of ophthalmopathy progression within 18 months defined stable Graves' hyperthyroidism. Used for diagnoses were clinical symptoms, serum thyroxine and TRAb, thyroid ultrasound and orbital computed tomography. This receptor was obtained from a woman aged 18-30 years with Graves' hyperthyroidism. What was sequenced was blood. V usage is TRBV24-1 and J usage is TRBJ1-2; D is possibly TRBD1 (6 bases). The CDR3 loop reads CATSVHPYRVRDYGYTF. The CDR3 region has the DNA TGTGCCACCAGTGTCCACCCTTACAGGGTTCGTGACTATGGCTACACCTTC.